Ten or more counts support the clone carrying this T cell receptor beta chain. The data derive from a study of CD8 T cells in ankylosing spondylitis. J was trimmed by 1 base and V by 5 bases; bases with no gene match: 0. CDR3 length: 13 amino acids. The germline V gene encodes CDR1 DFQATT and CDR2 SNEGSKA (reference sequence). MiXCR, run by TCRdb on the 5' RACE reads, gives a single entry per CDR3 protein. The table includes 350,000 or so distinct CDR3 sequences, 11% detected once. The sequenced material came from blood, either unsorted or a sorted T cell fraction (not recorded which). This chain uses TRBV20-1 with TRBJ1-5; 9 bases map to TRBD1. The TCR originated in a female donor with ankylosing spondylitis or in good health (not recorded which). Here the CDR3 DNA reads TGCAGTGCTGGGACAGGGAGCAATCAGCCCCAGCATTTT. Protein: CSAGTGSNQPQHF.